The TCR beta chain described here comes from a study of blood T cells in healthy people across ages. At the level of the study: Per two T cells, about one barcoded beta molecule was captured through template switching. Whole-study findings and limits: The percentage of naive T cells correlated strongly with TCR beta diversity.

The CDR3 is 15 amino acids. Germline V gives CDR1 SQVTM, CDR2 ANQGSEA. V lost 6 bases to trimming and J lost 2 bases; unmatched junction nucleotides: 11. Individuals who donated were healthy Caucasians from Russia aged about 6 to 90. No fewer than 6 million PBMCs went into each sample. A second PCR of roughly 7 to 11 cycles used a sample-barcoded 5' primer and a J-beta primer mix. TCRdb reprocessed the 5' RACE reads with MiXCR, giving one entry per CDR3 protein. The data contain about 700,000 distinct CDR3 sequences, approximately 29% of them singletons. On this clonotype itself: Antigen unknown.

Sequenced: blood. The TCR originated in a woman older than 75 in good health. This chain connects TRBV29-1 to TRBJ1-2; 8 bases align to TRBD1. CDR3 loop: CSVPRSGGQNYGYTF. DNA for the CDR3: TGCAGCGTCCCCCGTTCAGGGGGCCAGAACTATGGCTACACCTTC.